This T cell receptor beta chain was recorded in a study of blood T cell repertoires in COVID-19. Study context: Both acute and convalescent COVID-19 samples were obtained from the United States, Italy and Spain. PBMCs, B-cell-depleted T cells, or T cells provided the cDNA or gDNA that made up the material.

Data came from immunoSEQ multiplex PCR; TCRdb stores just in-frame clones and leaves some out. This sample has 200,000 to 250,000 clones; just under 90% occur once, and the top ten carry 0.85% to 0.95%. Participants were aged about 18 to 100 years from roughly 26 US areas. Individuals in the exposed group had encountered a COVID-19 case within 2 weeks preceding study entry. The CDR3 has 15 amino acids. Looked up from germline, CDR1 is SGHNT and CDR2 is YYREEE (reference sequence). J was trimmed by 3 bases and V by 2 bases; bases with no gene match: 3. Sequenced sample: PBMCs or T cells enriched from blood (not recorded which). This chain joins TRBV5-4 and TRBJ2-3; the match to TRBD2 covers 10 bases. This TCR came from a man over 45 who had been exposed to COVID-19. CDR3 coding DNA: TGTGCCAGCAGCTTACTAGCGGGGTTAACAGATACGCAGTATTTT. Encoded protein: CASSLLAGLTDTQYF. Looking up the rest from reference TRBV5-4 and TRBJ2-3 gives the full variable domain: ETGVTQSPTHLIKTRGQQVTLRCSSQSGHNTVSWYQQALGQGPQFIFQYYREEENGRGNFPPRFSGLQFPNYSSELNVNALELDDSALYLCASSLLAGLTDTQYFGPGTRLTVL.